The 28 T cell receptor beta chains listed next were all sequenced from one sample in a study of T cell repertoires in cytomegalovirus infection. TCRdb ran MiXCR on the reads and lists one entry per CDR3 protein. The sample holds hundreds of thousands of distinct CDR3 sequences, 24% seen once. Sequenced sample: CD8+ T cells from PBMCs. Receptors originate from a human donor in good health (CMV status not recorded). Some clones in this sample may be carry-over from other donors' samples.

The chain links TRBV6-4 to TRBJ2-7; D gene uncertain. Trimming removed 8 bases at V and 1 base at J, with 12 bases between. Germline V gene data show CDR1 as MRHNA and CDR2 as SNTAGT. This CDR3 region has 13 residues. The CDR3 bases are TGTGCCAGCCCTTCGGTATGGTCCTACGAGCAGTACGTC. Translating it yields CASPSVWSYEQYV.

This clonotype was detected a few times. This chain links TRBV27 with TRBJ2-1, with TRBD1 matching 7 bases. J was trimmed by 4 bases and V by 6 bases; bases with no gene match: 3. This CDR3 comprises 13 residues. CDR1 MNHEY and CDR2 SMNVEV come from the germline V gene (reference sequence). CDR3 DNA sequence: TGTGCCAGCAGGGGACAGAGATACAATGAGCAGTTCTTC. It translates to CASRGQRYNEQFF.

This clonotype has just one count. A much larger clone is a single base away; this may be a read error. The chain has TRBV6-5 and TRBJ1-1; maybe TRBD1 (5 bases). The length of the CDR3 is 15 residues. V lost 2 bases, J lost 4 bases, and 14 bases lay in between. Per germline, CDR1 MNHEY and CDR2 SVGAGI. For the CDR3, the DNA is TGTGCCAGCAGTTACCGGGGACGTGTGGGCACTGAAGCTTTCTTT. Its protein product is CASSYRGRVGTEAFF.

The chain couples TRBV19 to TRBJ2-1; TRBD2 aligns across 8 bases. Germline V gives CDR1 LNHDA, CDR2 SQIVND (reference sequence). The trim removed 9 bases at V and 1 base at J, leaving 8 bases unmatched. The CDR3 covers 15 residues. CDR3 in amino acids: CASKPAGVSYNEQFF. In DNA form, the CDR3 reads TGTGCCAGCAAACCAGCGGGAGTATCCTACAATGAGCAGTTCTTC.

The chain couples TRBV28 to TRBJ2-1; 7 positions agree with TRBD1. The CDR3 has 15 residues. With V trimmed by 3 bases and J by 2 bases, 4 bases remained unmatched. Germline CDR1 MDHEN, CDR2 SYDVKM. The CDR3 reads CASSFPGTAYNEQFF. CDR3 nucleotide sequence: TGTGCCAGCAGTTTCCCCGGGACAGCCTACAATGAGCAGTTCTTC.

Turning to this clonotype: A much larger clone lies one base from this, so it may be a read error. This chain connects TRBV7-4 to TRBJ2-5; the D is unclear. V was cut by 5 bases and J by 0 bases, with 16 bases left in between. The CDR3 contains 16 residues. The germline gives CDR1 SGHVT, CDR2 SQSDAQ. In DNA form, the CDR3 reads TGTGCCAGCAGCGGAGTAGGGATAGAGTACCAAGAGACCCAGTACTTC. Encoded protein: CASSGVGIEYQETQYF.

This clonotype has at least ten counts. This chain uses TRBV11-2 with TRBJ2-7; possible D gene TRBD1, 6 bases. CDR3 length: 13 amino acids. Germline V lookup: CDR1 SGHAT, CDR2 FQNNGV. Trimming took 5 bases from V and 2 from J, leaving 10 bases between them. This CDR3 reads CASSTGQTYEQYV. In nucleotides, the CDR3 is TGTGCCAGCAGCACCGGACAGACCTACGAGCAGTACGTC.

V and J are TRBV7-2 and TRBJ1-4; 9 bases are shared with TRBD1. CDR1 SGHTA and CDR2 FQGNSA come from the germline V gene. The V and J ends lost 1 base and 5 bases, in that order; junction bases with no gene match: 14. The CDR3 consists of 19 residues. The CDR3 coding sequence is TGTGCCAGCAGCTTAGGAAGCCCACACAGGGGGCACGAAAATGAAAAACTGTTTTTT. Amino acids: CASSLGSPHRGHENEKLFF.

In this sample, this clonotype is medium-sized. This sequence joins TRBV15 and TRBJ2-1; D unclear. Trimming removed 0 bases from V and 4 bases from J, with 10 bases in between. The V gene's germline CDR1 is LNHNV and CDR2 YYDKDF (reference sequence). This CDR3 has 15 residues. The CDR3 loop is CATSRDLKYYNEQFF. Written as DNA, the CDR3 is TGTGCCACCAGCAGAGATCTTAAATATTACAATGAGCAGTTCTTC.

This clonotype was seen repeatedly, ten times or more. This sequence joins TRBV7-8 and TRBJ2-1; weak D call: TRBD2 (5 bases). Germline values: CDR1 SGHVS, CDR2 FQNEAQ. Trimming cost V 0 bases and J 9 bases, with 9 bases left between them. This CDR3 contains 13 residues. DNA of the CDR3: TGTGCCAGCAGCTTAGCCGGGAATGGTGAGCAGTTCTTC. This gives the protein CASSLAGNGEQFF.

Notes on this clonotype: A much larger clone lies one base from this, so it may be a read error. J is TRBJ2-3 and V is TRBV28; 7 bases line up with TRBD1. The germline V gene encodes CDR1 MDHEN and CDR2 SYDVKM. The CDR3 is made up of 15 amino acids. For the CDR3, the DNA is TGTGCCAGCAGTTTATTGGGACAGCGCACAGATACGCGGTATTTT. Protein: CASSLLGQRTDTRYF.

The chain uses TRBV28 and TRBJ1-5; 9 nucleotides agree with TRBD1. Germline-derived CDR1 and CDR2 are MDHEN and SYDVKM. V gave up 7 bases and J gave up 7 bases; unmatched junction bases: 14. The CDR3 is 16 amino acids. This chain's CDR3 is CASIPRGTGRGQPQHF. DNA of the CDR3: TGTGCCAGCATCCCCAGGGGGACAGGGAGAGGCCAGCCCCAGCATTTT. The full variable domain, its missing parts supplied by reference TRBV28 and TRBJ1-5, is DVKVTQSSRYLVKRTGEKVFLECVQDMDHENMFWYRQDPGLGLRLIYFSYDVKMKEKGDIPEGYSVSREKKERFSLILESASTNQTSMYLCASIPRGTGRGQPQHFGDGTRLSIL.

The chain uses TRBV13 and TRBJ2-5, with 10 positions matching TRBD2. V lost 11 bases, J lost 4 bases, and 4 bases stayed unmatched. Germline assignment: CDR1 PRHDT and CDR2 FYEKMQ (reference sequence). There are 12 residues in the CDR3. This CDR3 reads CASSGGAETQYF. For the CDR3, the DNA is TGTGCCTCCAGCGGGGGGGCAGAGACCCAGTACTTC.

With respect to this clonotype: This may be a read error, as it is one base from a much larger clone. The V call is TRBV7-2, the J call TRBJ2-7; D gene ambiguous. Germline V gene lookup returns CDR1 SGHTA and CDR2 FQGNSA. The CDR3 contains 11 residues. The CDR3 DNA is TGTGCCAACAGCTTTAGTGACGAGCAGTACTTC. It translates to CANSFSDEQYF.

This clonotype came up a few times. The V call is TRBV10-3, the J call TRBJ2-1; 13 bases line up with TRBD2. The CDR3 length is 15 residues. Trimming at V came to 4 bases and at J to 9 bases, leaving 6 bases not matched to a gene. Looked up from germline, CDR1 is ENHRY and CDR2 is SYGVKD. The CDR3 loop is CAISGTSGGASEQFF. Here the CDR3 DNA reads TGTGCCATCAGTGGCACTAGCGGGGGGGCCAGTGAGCAGTTCTTC.

The chain recombines TRBV20-1 with TRBJ1-1, with TRBD1 identical over 7 bases. The CDR3 totals 11 residues. Germline trimming cut 6 bases from V and 6 bases from J; bases unmatched to any gene: 4. Germline V gene sequence: CDR1 DFQATT, CDR2 SNEGSKA (reference sequence). CDR3 DNA: TGCAGTGCGCAGGACAGGCCTGAAGCTTTCTTT. This encodes CSAQDRPEAFF.

The gene calls are TRBV5-4 and TRBJ2-1; no reliable D call. Germline V gene lookup returns CDR1 SGHNT and CDR2 YYREEE (reference sequence). This CDR3 has 15 residues. V gave up 1 base and J gave up 4 bases, with 12 bases separating them. DNA of the CDR3: TGTGCCAGCAGCTTGCCGAAGACTCGATACAATGAGCAGTTCTTC. It codes for CASSLPKTRYNEQFF.

The rearrangement links TRBV28 to TRBJ1-2, with 7 bases that match TRBD1. After removal of 4 bases from V and 8 bases from J, the junction contained 13 bases not matched to a gene. CDR3 length: 15 residues. Germline lookup yields CDR1 MDHEN and CDR2 SYDVKM. In nucleotides, the CDR3 is TGTGCCAGCAGTTACAGATGGGACAGCATCTCAGGCTACACCTTC. Translating it yields CASSYRWDSISGYTF.

This chain links TRBV5-1 with TRBJ1-5, with 8 bases lining up with TRBD1. CDR3 length equals 15 residues. Per the germline V gene, CDR1 is SGHRS and CDR2 is YFSETQ. V lost 6 bases and J lost 1; bases outside the gene matches: 6. The CDR3 loop is CASTLGQVSNQPQHF. The CDR3 DNA is TGCGCCAGCACCCTGGGACAGGTGAGCAATCAGCCCCAGCATTTT.

This clonotype was observed a few times. V usage is TRBV20-1 and J usage is TRBJ2-1; 8 bases are shared with TRBD2. Germline values: CDR1 DFQATT, CDR2 SNEGSKA (reference sequence). The CDR3 has 16 amino acids. Trimming removed 0 bases from V and 7 bases from J; junction bases left unmatched: 11. CDR3 sequence (DNA): TGCAGTGCTAGAGATCGCGACGGGGGGGCGGGAAATGAGCAGTTCTTC. Translated: CSARDRDGGAGNEQFF.

The rearrangement links TRBV28 to TRBJ2-5; D is possibly TRBD2 (6 bases). The CDR3 loop spans 14 amino acids. The V gene's germline CDR1 is MDHEN and CDR2 SYDVKM. V was clipped by 7 bases and J by 2 bases, with 14 bases between them. The CDR3 DNA sequence: TGTGCCAGCACGACTAGTTTTTTACAAGAGACCCAGTACTTC. Translated, it gives CASTTSFLQETQYF. Together with reference TRBV28 and TRBJ2-5, the CDR3 gives the full variable domain: DVKVTQSSRYLVKRTGEKVFLECVQDMDHENMFWYRQDPGLGLRLIYFSYDVKMKEKGDIPEGYSVSREKKERFSLILESASTNQTSMYLCASTTSFLQETQYFGPGTRLLVL.

Ten or more counts support this clonotype. V gene TRBV12-3 or TRBV12-4 combines with J gene TRBJ2-1, with D unclear. The CDR3 spans 11 residues. V lost 6 bases and J 7 bases, leaving 7 bases between the germline ends. The CDR3 nucleotides are TGTGCCAGCAGGACAAGTAATGAGCAGTTCTTC. Residues: CASRTSNEQFF.

As for this clonotype: A much larger clone sits a single nucleotide away, making a read error possible. The rearrangement joins TRBV12-3 or TRBV12-4 to TRBJ1-2; possible D gene TRBD1, 5 bases. Trimming removed 4 bases from V and 10 bases from J, with 19 bases in between. The CDR3 covers 14 residues. CDR3 nucleotides: TGTGCCAGCAGTTCGGCCCCCGCAGGGAATGACTACACCTTC. Translation: CASSSAPAGNDYTF.

V gene TRBV14 combines with J gene TRBJ1-6; no firm D call. Trimming took off 0 bases at V and 2 bases at J, with 8 bases between the two ends. Looked up from germline, CDR1 is SGHDN and CDR2 is FVKESK. This CDR3 spans 16 amino acids. The CDR3 DNA is TGTGCCAGCAGCCAAGATTTACCGGCCTATAATTCACCCCTCCACTTT. It encodes CASSQDLPAYNSPLHF.

This clonotype was recorded at least ten times. V gene TRBV7-8 combines with J gene TRBJ2-5; D not certain. Trimming left V 1 base short and J 3 bases short, with 12 bases between. Germline CDR1 is SGHVS and CDR2 is FQNEAQ. This CDR3 has 15 residues. CDR3 in amino acids: CASSLGPKGKETQYF. The CDR3 DNA follows: TGTGCCAGCAGCTTAGGGCCGAAGGGAAAAGAGACCCAGTACTTC.

The table lists this clonotype with a few counts. This rearrangement joins TRBV10-3 to TRBJ2-5; TRBD1 matches 9 bases. Trimming cost V 9 bases and J 5 bases; bases outside gene matches: 10. This CDR3 is built from 14 residues. Germline assignment: CDR1 ENHRY and CDR2 SYGVKD. CDR3 nucleotide sequence: TGTGCCATTGGGGACAGGGTGGAGAAGGAGACCCAGTACTTC. It codes for CAIGDRVEKETQYF.

This chain connects TRBV29-1 to TRBJ2-1, with D perhaps TRBD2 (6 bases). Germline V gives CDR1 SQVTM, CDR2 ANQGSEA. V shed 3 bases and J shed 2 bases, with 11 bases lying between them. This CDR3 has 14 residues. Written as DNA, the CDR3 is TGCAGCGTTGAGCGGGGCTACACCTACAATGAGCAGTTCTTC. Its translation: CSVERGYTYNEQFF.

This clonotype was detected many times. V and J are TRBV7-2 and TRBJ1-6; D is undetermined. Trimming pared 10 bases from V and 6 bases from J, leaving 19 bases between. Germline V gene sequence: CDR1 SGHTA, CDR2 FQGNSA. The CDR3 length is 15 residues. In DNA form, the CDR3 reads TGTGCCACCGGTAGGGCATCGGCCGTTAATTCACCCCTCCACTTT. Translating gives CATGRASAVNSPLHF.